This T cell receptor (beta chain) was profiled in a study of CD8+ T cells in alopecia areata. Isolated RNA was reverse transcribed into cDNA used as the sequencing template. TCRdb's table, derived via immunoSEQ multiplex PCR, lists solely in-frame clones and lacks some. The sample holds 140,000 to 150,000 clones, around 58% seen once. Sequenced here: CD4+ T cells sorted from blood, sampled at week 0. This TCR was sampled from a human donor with alopecia areata.

CDR3 protein: CALIRFLNTEAFF. CDR3 DNA: TGTGCCCTAATCCGCTTTCTGAACACTGAAGCTTTCTTT. This rearrangement joins TRBV30 to TRBJ1-1; D gene uncertain. Between the trimmed V and J ends, which lost 8 bases and 0 bases, there was a span of 13 bases. The CDR3 sequence is 13 residues long. The germline CDR1 and CDR2 sequences are GTSNPN and SVGIG (reference sequence).